These 3 T cell receptor beta chains were all obtained from the same sample, sequenced in a study of spatial heterogeneity in lung cancer. TCRdb reprocessed the 5' RACE reads with MiXCR, giving one entry per CDR3 protein. The repertoire holds tens of thousands of distinct CDR3 sequences, with roughly 12% as singletons. Time point indicated: sample taken at primary tumor resection. Source: PBMCs, taken at surgery. The receptor set was obtained from a male donor with early-stage non-small cell lung cancer.

The chain combines TRBV7-8 with TRBJ2-4; D is uncertain. This CDR3 region has 15 residues. With 1 base removed from V and 5 bases from J, the gap between germline ends came to 12 bases. Looked up from germline, CDR1 is SGHVS and CDR2 is FQNEAQ. CDR3 DNA sequence: TGTGCCAGCAGCTTAGAAATACTCGGCCAAAACATTCAGTACTTC. Amino acids: CASSLEILGQNIQYF.

The sample holds a few counts of this clonotype. The rearrangement joins TRBV29-1 to TRBJ1-3, with 10 bases fitting TRBD1. In germline, CDR1 is SQVTM, CDR2 ANQGSEA. V shed 6 bases and J 3 bases; nucleotides not matched to a gene: 11. There are 16 residues in the CDR3. The CDR3 sequence is CSVAMGQGIFGNTIYF. In DNA form, the CDR3 reads TGCAGCGTCGCCATGGGACAGGGGATCTTTGGAAACACCATATATTTT.

The V gene is TRBV12-3 or TRBV12-4, the J gene TRBJ2-6; D perhaps matches TRBD1 (6 bases). The CDR3 length is 17 residues. The ends were cut back, 3 bases at V and 1 base at J, with 13 bases in the middle. The DNA for the CDR3 is TGTGCCAGCAGTTTTCAGGACAGCCCATCTGGGGCCAACGTCCTGACTTTC. Residues: CASSFQDSPSGANVLTF.